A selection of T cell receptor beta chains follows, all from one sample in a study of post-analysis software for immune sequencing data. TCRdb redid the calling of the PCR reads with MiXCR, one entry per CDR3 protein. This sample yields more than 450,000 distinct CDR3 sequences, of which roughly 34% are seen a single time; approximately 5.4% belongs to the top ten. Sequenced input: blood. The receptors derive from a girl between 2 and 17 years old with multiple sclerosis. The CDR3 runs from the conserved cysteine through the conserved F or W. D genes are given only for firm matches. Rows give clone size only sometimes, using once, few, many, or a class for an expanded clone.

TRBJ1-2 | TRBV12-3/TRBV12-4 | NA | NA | TGTGCCAGCAGTTTCCAGGAGCCAAACTATGGCTACACCTTC | CASSFQEPNYGYTF
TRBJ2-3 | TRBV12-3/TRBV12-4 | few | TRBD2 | TGTGCCAGCAGTTTCCCCGGACTAGCGGGGAACACAGATACGCAGTATTTT | CASSFPGLAGNTDTQYF
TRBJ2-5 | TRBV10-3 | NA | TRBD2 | TGTGCCATCAGTCCTACATATAGCGGGGGGGAGGAGTACCAAGAGACCCAGTACTTC | CAISPTYSGGEEYQETQYF
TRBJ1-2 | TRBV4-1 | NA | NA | TGCGCCAGCAGCCAAGGGCAGTTCTATGGCTACACCTTC | CASSQGQFYGYTF
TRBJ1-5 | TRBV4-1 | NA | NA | TGCGCCAGCAGCCAAGAACAGGGAGGGGGCAATCAGCCCCAGCATTTT | CASSQEQGGGNQPQHF
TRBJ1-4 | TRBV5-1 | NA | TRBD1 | TGCGCCAGCAGCTTGTCGGGGACAGAAGATGAAAAACTGTTTTTT | CASSLSGTEDEKLFF
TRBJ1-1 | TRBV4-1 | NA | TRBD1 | TGCGCCAGCAGCCAAGATAGGTTAAGCCTCAGGACAGGACGGACGAACACTGAAGCTTTCTTT | CASSQDRLSLRTGRTNTEAFF
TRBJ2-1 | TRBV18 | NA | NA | TGTGCCAGCTCACCATGGAGGGCTTACAATGAGCAGTTCTTC | CASSPWRAYNEQFF
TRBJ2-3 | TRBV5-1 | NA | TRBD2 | TGCGCCAGCAACTGGGGGGGAAACACAGATACGCAGTATTTT | CASNWGGNTDTQYF
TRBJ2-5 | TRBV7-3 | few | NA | TGTGCCAGCAGCCCGGGGACCGCCCTGGAGACCCAGTACTTC | CASSPGTALETQYF
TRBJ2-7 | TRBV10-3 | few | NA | TGTGCCATCACAGGACAGAACAGCAACTACGAGCAGTACTTC | CAITGQNSNYEQYF
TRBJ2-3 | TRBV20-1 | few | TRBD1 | TGCAGTGCTAGCGGACAGGGGCTCGCCAACAGAGATACGCAGTATTTT | CSASGQGLANRDTQYF
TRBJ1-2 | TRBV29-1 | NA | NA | TGCAGCGTCCAGAGCGGCACTTATAACTATGGCTACACCTTC | CSVQSGTYNYGYTF
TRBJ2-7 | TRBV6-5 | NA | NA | TGTGCCAGCAGTTCATACGGGGGCTTCGGCTACGAGCAGTACTTC | CASSSYGGFGYEQYF
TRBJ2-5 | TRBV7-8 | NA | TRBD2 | TGTGCCAGCAGCTTACTAGCGGGGGGACCAAAAGAGACCCAGTACTTC | CASSLLAGGPKETQYF
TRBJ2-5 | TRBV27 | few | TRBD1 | TGTGCCAGCAGTTTTCGGGGACAGGAAAGGGAGACCCAGTACTTC | CASSFRGQERETQYF
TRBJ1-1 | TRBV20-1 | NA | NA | TGCAGTGCTAGAGATTCGACGATGGGGAACACTGAAGCTTTCTTT | CSARDSTMGNTEAFF
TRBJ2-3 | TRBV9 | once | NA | TGTGCCAGCAGCGTAGACCCCCCCGGCCGAGCAGCAGATACGCAGTATTTT | CASSVDPPGRAADTQYF
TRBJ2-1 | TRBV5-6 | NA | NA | TGTGCCAGCAGCTTACTGGGGGGTTCCCACAATGAGCAGTTCTTC | CASSLLGGSHNEQFF
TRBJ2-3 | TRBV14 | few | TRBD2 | TGTGCCAGCAGTAGTAGCGGGGGGACGCAGTATTTT | CASSSSGGTQYF
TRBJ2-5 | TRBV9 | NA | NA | TGTGTCAGCAGCCCCGAGATAGGGGGTGGGGAGACCCAGTACTTC | CVSSPEIGGGETQYF
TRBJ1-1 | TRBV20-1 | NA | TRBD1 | TGCAGTGCAAACCCGACAGGGGGCGAGCACACTGAAGCTTTCTTT | CSANPTGGEHTEAFF
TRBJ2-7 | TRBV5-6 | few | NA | TGTGCCAGCAGCTTGGATGGGGATTCCACCTACGAGCAGTACTTC | CASSLDGDSTYEQYF
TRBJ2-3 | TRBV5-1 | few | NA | TGCGCCAGCAGCTTGGACCAGGGCACAGATACGCAGTATTTT | CASSLDQGTDTQYF
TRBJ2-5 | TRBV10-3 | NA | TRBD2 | TGTGCCATCAGTGAGGCGGGGGGATTGGGGGAGACCCAGTACTTC | CAISEAGGLGETQYF
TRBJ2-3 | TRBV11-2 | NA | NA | TGTGCCAGCAGCTTAACAGGGTTCGCAGATACGCAGTATTTT | CASSLTGFADTQYF
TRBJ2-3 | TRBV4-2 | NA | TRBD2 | TGTGCCAGCAGCCGACTAGCGGGTTCCTCAGATACGCAGTATTTT | CASSRLAGSSDTQYF
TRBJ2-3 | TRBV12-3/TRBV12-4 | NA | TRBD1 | TGTGCCACCACAGGGGGCGGATCAGATACGCAGTATTTT | CATTGGGSDTQYF
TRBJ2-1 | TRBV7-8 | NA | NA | TGTGCCAGCAGCTTAGTGGACGGCAATGAGCAGTTCTTC | CASSLVDGNEQFF
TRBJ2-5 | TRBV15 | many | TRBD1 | TGTGCCACCAGCAGAGATTGGGGGACAGGGCAAGAGACCCAGTACTTC | CATSRDWGTGQETQYF
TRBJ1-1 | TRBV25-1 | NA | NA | TGTGCGGACATTTTCTCAAACGAAGCTTTCTTT | CADIFSNEAFF
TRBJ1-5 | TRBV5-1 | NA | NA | TGCGCCAGCAGCCGACAGCCGGGGGGAGGGAGCAGCAATCAGCCCCAGCATTTT | CASSRQPGGGSSNQPQHF
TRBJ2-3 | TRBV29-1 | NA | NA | TGCAGCCCCACTAACACAGATACGCAGTATTTT | CSPTNTDTQYF
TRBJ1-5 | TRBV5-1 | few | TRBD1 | TGCGCCAGCAGCTTGGTGGGACAGGGAAGCAATCAGCCCCAGCATTTT | CASSLVGQGSNQPQHF
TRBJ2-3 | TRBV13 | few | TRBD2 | TGTGCCAGCAGCCGGACTAGCGGCACAGATACGCAGTATTTT | CASSRTSGTDTQYF
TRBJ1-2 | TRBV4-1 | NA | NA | TGCGCCAGCAGCCAAGTCGACGGGAGAATTAAAGGCTACACCTTC | CASSQVDGRIKGYTF
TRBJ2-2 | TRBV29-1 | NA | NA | TGTAGCGTTGACTCTGGTAACACCGGGGAGCTGTTTTTT | CSVDSGNTGELFF
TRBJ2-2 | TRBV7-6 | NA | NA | TGTGCCAGCAGCTTAGCAACAGGGACCGGGGAGCTGTTTTTT | CASSLATGTGELFF
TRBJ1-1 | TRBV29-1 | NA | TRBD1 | TGCAGCGTAGGACAGGGGTCCACTGAAGCTTTCTTT | CSVGQGSTEAFF
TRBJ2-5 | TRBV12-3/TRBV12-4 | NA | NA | TGTGCCAGCGCCGTTGCGAAGACCCAGTACTTC | CASAVAKTQYF
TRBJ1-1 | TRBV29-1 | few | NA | TGCAGCGTCGCTCTAGGACAGATGAACACTGAAGCTTTCTTT | CSVALGQMNTEAFF
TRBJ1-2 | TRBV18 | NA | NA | TGTGCCAGCTCACCGGCAGGCACGGAGGCCTATGGCTACACCTTC | CASSPAGTEAYGYTF
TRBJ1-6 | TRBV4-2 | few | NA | TGTGCCAGCAGCCAAGATTGGGGGTCCAATTCACCCCTCCACTTT | CASSQDWGSNSPLHF
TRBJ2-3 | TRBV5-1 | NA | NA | TGCGCCAGCAGCTCTTCCGACAGGACCGGCGATACGCAGTATTTT | CASSSSDRTGDTQYF
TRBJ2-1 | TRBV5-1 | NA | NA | TGCGCCGGCAGACTACGGAACTACAATGAGCAGTTCTTC | CAGRLRNYNEQFF
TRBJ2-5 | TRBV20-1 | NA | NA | TGCAGTGCATCCTCGGGGACCGGGGAGACCCAGTACTTC | CSASSGTGETQYF
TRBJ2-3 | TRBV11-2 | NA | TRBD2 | TGTGCCAGCAGCCCACGCTTGACTAGCGGGGGGCAAGCTGCTAGCACAGATACGCAGTATTTT | CASSPRLTSGGQAASTDTQYF
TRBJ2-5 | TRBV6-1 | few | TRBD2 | TGTGCCAACAAGTGGCCAACAGAGAGGACTAGCGGGGGCCGACAAGAGACCCAGTACTTC | CANKWPTERTSGGRQETQYF
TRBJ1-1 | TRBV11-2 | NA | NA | TGTGCCAGCAGCTTTGGGTGCACTGAAGCTTTCTTT | CASSFGCTEAFF
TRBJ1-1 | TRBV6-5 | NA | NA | TGTGCCAGCAGTTACTCGACCCGGGTGGAGGTCCAGGTAGCCACTGAAGCTTTCTTT | CASSYSTRVEVQVATEAFF
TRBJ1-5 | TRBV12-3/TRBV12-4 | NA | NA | TGTGCCAGCAGTCTCGCTGATTGGCCCTACGACGATCAGCCCCAGCATTTT | CASSLADWPYDDQPQHF
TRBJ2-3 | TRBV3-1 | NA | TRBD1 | TGTGCCAGCAGCCAAGCTCGACAGGGGAGGTATAGCACAGATACGCAGTATTTT | CASSQARQGRYSTDTQYF
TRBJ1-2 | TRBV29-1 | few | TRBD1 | TGCAGCGTTGATCCACAGGGGGCGCCTGGGAATGGCTACACCTTC | CSVDPQGAPGNGYTF
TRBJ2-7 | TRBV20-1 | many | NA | TGCAGTGCTAGAGATCCAGGAAATGGCGAGCAGTACTTC | CSARDPGNGEQYF
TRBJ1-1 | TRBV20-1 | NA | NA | TGCAGTGCTAGGGGGAACAGGGACGCTGAAGCTTTCTTT | CSARGNRDAEAFF